This T cell receptor (beta chain) derives from a study of T-cell reconstitution after alpha-beta-depleted transplantation in children. The TCRbeta library was prepared with unique molecular identifiers. TCRdb recomputed calls from the PCR reads with MiXCR, one row per CDR3 protein. Of some 290,000 distinct CDR3 sequences listed, around 25% are singletons. Only a few counts were recorded for this clonotype. The CDR3 is 15 residues long. From germline, CDR1 is SGHAT and CDR2 FQDESV (reference sequence). V trimming: 8 bases; J trimming: 1 base; junction bases outside the gene matches: 8. The origin of this receptor is a male patient between 5 and 17 years old who had a stem cell transplant for acute lymphoblastic leukemia, so the T cells may come from the graft donor. The sequencing here drew on PBMCs, mostly from graft donor cells, taken 180 days after TCRalphabeta/CD19-depleted stem cell transplant. The rearrangement uses TRBV11-1 and TRBJ2-1, with 7 bases fitting TRBD1. CDR3 loop: CASGPYRGSYNEQFF. CDR3 DNA: TGTGCCAGCGGACCCTACAGGGGATCCTACAATGAGCAGTTCTTC.